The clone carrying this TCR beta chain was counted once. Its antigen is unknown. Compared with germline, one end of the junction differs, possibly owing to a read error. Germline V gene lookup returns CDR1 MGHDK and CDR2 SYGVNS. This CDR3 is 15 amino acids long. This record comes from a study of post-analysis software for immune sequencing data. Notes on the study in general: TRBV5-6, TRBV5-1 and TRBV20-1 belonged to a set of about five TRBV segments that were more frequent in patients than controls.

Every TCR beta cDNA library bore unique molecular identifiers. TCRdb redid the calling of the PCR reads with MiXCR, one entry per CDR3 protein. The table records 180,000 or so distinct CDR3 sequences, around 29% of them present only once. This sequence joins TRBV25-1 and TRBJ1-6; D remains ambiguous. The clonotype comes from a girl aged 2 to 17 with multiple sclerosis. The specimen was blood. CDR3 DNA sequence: TGTGCCAGCAGTGTGCAGAGCTCCTATAATTTACCCCTCCACTTT. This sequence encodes CASSVQSSYNLPLHF.